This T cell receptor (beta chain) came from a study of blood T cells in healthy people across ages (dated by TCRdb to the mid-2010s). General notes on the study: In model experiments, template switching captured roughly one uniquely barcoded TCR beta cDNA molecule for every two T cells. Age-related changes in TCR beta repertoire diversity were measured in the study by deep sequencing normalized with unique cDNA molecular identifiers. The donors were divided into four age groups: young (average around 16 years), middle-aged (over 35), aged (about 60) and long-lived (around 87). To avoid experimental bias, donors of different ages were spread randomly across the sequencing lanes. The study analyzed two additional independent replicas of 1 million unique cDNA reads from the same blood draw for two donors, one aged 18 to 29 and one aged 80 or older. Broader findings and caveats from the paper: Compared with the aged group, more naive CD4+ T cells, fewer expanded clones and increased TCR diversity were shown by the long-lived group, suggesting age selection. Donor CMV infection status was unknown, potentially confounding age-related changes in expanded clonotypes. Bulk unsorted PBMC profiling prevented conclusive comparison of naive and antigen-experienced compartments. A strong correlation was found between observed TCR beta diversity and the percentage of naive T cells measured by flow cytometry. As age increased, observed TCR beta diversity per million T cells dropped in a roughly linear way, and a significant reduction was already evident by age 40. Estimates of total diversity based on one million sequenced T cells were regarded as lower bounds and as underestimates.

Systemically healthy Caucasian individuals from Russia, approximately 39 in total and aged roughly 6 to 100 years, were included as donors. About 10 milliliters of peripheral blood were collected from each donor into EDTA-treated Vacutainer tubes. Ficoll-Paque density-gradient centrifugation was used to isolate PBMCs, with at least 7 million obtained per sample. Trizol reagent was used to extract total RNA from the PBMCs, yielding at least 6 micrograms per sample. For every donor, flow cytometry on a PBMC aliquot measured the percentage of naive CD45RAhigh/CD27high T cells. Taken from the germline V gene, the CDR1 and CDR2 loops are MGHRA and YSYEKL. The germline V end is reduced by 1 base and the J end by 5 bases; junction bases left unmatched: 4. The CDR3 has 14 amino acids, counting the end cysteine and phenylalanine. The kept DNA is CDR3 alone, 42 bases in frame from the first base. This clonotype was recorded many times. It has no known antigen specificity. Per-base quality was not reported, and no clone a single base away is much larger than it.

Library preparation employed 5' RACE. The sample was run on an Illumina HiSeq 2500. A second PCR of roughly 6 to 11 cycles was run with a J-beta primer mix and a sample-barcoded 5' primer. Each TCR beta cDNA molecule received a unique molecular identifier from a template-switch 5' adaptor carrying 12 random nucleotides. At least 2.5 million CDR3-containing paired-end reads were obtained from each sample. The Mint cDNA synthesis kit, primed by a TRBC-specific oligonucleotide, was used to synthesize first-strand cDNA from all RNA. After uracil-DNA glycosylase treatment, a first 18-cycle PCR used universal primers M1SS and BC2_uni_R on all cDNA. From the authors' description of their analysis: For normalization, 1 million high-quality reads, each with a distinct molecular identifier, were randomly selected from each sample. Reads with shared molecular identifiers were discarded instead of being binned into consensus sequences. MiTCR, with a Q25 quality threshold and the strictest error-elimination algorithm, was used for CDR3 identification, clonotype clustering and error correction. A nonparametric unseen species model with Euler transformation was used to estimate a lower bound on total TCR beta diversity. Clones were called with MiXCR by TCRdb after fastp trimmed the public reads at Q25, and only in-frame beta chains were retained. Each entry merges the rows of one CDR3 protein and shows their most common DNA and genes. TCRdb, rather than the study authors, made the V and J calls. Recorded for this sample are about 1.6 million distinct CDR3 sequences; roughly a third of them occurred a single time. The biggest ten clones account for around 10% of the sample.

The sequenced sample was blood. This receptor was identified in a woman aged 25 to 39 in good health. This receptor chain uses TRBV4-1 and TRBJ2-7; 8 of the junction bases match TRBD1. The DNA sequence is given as TGCGCCAGCAGCCAAGGGACAGGGTACCACGAGCAGTACTTC. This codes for CASSQGTGYHEQYF.